These 10 T cell receptor beta chains originate from one sample sequenced in a study of T cell repertoires in cytomegalovirus infection. TCRdb reprocessed the reads with MiXCR, giving one entry per CDR3 protein. The sample holds about 330,000 distinct CDR3 sequences, about 35% seen once. Antigen specificity for these receptors is unknown. This specimen was cultured PBMCs, taken from culture after CMV antigen stimulation. The receptors here all came from a human donor in good health (CMV status not recorded). Some clones in this sample may be carry-over from other donors' samples.

The chain uses TRBV7-3 and TRBJ2-6; D not resolved. V lost 1 base and J 2 bases, leaving 6 bases between the germline ends. Germline values: CDR1 SGHTA, CDR2 FQGTGA. This CDR3 comprises 15 residues. CDR3 in DNA: TGTGCCAGCAGCTTAATGGCAGCTGGGGCCAACGTCCTGACTTTC. Protein: CASSLMAAGANVLTF.

This clonotype has a handful of counts. The chain couples TRBV7-8 to TRBJ1-1; D unclear. Trimming took 7 bases from V and 1 from J, leaving 16 bases between them. Germline V CDR1 and CDR2: SGHVS, FQNEAQ. The CDR3 covers 15 residues. The DNA for the CDR3 is TGTGCCAGCACCCCCCCCTGGAGCGGGAACACTGAAGCTTTCTTT. Its protein product is CASTPPWSGNTEAFF.

This clonotype was recorded a few times. The CDR3 sequence: CASSPNRGNTEAFF. CDR3 bases: TGTGCCAGCAGCCCAAACAGGGGGAACACTGAAGCTTTCTTT. The chain is built from TRBV11-2 and TRBJ1-1; 7 bases align to TRBD1. V trimming: 5 bases; J trimming: 1 base; junction bases outside the gene matches: 4. CDR3 length equals 14 residues. Germline V gene lookup returns CDR1 SGHAT and CDR2 FQNNGV. The whole variable domain, filled in from reference TRBV11-2 and TRBJ1-1, reads EAGVAQSPRYKIIEKRQSVAFWCNPISGHATLYWYQQILGQGPKLLIQFQNNGVVDDSQLPKDRFSAERLKGVDSTLKIQPAKLEDSAVYLCASSPNRGNTEAFFGQGTRLTVV.

This clonotype showed up just a few times. This chain connects TRBV12-3 or TRBV12-4 to TRBJ2-7, with TRBD2 matching over 8 bases. Unmatched junction bases numbered 15, after V lost 6 bases and J lost 5 bases. This CDR3 has 16 residues. CDR3 in amino acids: CASRPLSGSRSDEQYF. DNA for the CDR3: TGTGCCAGCAGACCCCTGAGCGGGAGTAGAAGCGACGAGCAGTACTTC.

The chain has TRBV4-3 and TRBJ2-6, with D maybe TRBD2 (5 bases). The CDR3 is made up of 19 amino acids. The V and J ends lost 0 bases and 0 bases respectively, with 15 bases between them. CDR1 is LGHNA, CDR2 YSLEER, per germline. This chain's CDR3 is CASSQDWRPPNSGANVLTF. CDR3 in DNA: TGCGCCAGCAGCCAAGATTGGAGGCCGCCTAACTCTGGGGCCAACGTCCTGACTTTC.

As DNA, the CDR3 is TGTGCCAGCAGCTTATTGGGCGGGATCTACAATGAGCAGTTCTTC. Translating it yields CASSLLGGIYNEQFF. The V and J genes are TRBV7-3 and TRBJ2-1; TRBD2 might be the D (6 bases). The CDR3 length is 15 residues. V dropped 2 bases and J dropped 3 bases, with 11 bases sitting between them. Per germline, CDR1 SGHTA and CDR2 FQGTGA.

The chain combines TRBV12-3 or TRBV12-4 with TRBJ2-1, with D perhaps matching TRBD2 (6 bases). V lost 3 bases and J lost 9, with 12 bases in between. The CDR3 totals 13 residues. The CDR3 DNA sequence: TGTGCCAGCAGTTTGGGCGGGGTGCCTGAGCAGTTCTTC. Translating it yields CASSLGGVPEQFF.

This clonotype turned up a few times. The chain is built from TRBV7-2 and TRBJ2-1; D is perhaps TRBD1 or TRBD2 (5 bases each). The CDR3 covers 15 residues. CDR1 SGHTA and CDR2 FQGNSA come from the germline V gene. V lost 5 bases and J 2 bases, leaving 13 bases between the germline ends. Written as DNA, the CDR3 is TGTGCCAGCAGCCTCACCCAGGGAGCCTACAATGAGCAGTTCTTC. This encodes CASSLTQGAYNEQFF.

This clonotype was observed a handful of times. The V and J genes are TRBV27 and TRBJ2-1, with 12 bases aligning to TRBD2. The CDR3 totals 15 residues. Germline CDR1 is MNHEY and CDR2 is SMNVEV (reference sequence). After removal of 4 bases from V and 12 bases from J, the junction contained 10 bases not matched to a gene. CDR3 in DNA: TGTGCCAGCAGTTCTAGCGGGAGGGAAACCTACGGGCAGTTCTTC. It translates to CASSSSGRETYGQFF.

The sample holds a few counts of this clonotype. The chain employs TRBV4-1 and TRBJ2-3; tentatively, D is TRBD1 or TRBD2 (5 bases each). The CDR3 runs 16 residues. Between the trimmed V and J ends, which lost 0 bases and 3 bases, there was a span of 13 bases. CDR1 and CDR2 from the germline V gene are MGHRA and YSYEKL. CDR3 nucleotide sequence: TGCGCCAGCAGCCAAGATAGGCAGGGACCGACAGATACGCAGTATTTT. Translating gives CASSQDRQGPTDTQYF.